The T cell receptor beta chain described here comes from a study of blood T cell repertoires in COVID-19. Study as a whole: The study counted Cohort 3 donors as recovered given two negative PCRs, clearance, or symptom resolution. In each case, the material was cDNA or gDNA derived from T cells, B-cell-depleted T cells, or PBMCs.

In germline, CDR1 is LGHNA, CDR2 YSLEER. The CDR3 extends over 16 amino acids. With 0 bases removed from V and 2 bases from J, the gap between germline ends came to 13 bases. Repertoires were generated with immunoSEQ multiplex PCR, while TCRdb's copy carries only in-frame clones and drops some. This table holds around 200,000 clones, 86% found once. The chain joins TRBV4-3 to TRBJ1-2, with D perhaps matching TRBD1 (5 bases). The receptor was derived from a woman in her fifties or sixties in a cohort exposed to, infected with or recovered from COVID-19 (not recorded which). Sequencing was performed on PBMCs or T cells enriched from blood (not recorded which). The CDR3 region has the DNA TGCGCCAGCAGCCAAGAACCGGGGGGAGGGAACTATGGCTACACCTTC. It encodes CASSQEPGGGNYGYTF.